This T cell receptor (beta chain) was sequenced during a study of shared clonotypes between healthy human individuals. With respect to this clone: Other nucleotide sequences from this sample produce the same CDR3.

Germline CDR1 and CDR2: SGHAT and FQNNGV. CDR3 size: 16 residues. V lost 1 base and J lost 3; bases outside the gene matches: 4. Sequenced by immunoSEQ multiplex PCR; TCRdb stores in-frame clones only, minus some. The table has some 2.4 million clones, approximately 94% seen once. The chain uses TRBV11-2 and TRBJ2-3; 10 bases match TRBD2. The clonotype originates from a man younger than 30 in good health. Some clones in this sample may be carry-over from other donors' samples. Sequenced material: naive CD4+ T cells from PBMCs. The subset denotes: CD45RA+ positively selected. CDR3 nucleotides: TGTGCCAGCAGCTTAGTCCCTAGCGGGAGTACAGATACGCAGTATTTT. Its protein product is CASSLVPSGSTDTQYF.